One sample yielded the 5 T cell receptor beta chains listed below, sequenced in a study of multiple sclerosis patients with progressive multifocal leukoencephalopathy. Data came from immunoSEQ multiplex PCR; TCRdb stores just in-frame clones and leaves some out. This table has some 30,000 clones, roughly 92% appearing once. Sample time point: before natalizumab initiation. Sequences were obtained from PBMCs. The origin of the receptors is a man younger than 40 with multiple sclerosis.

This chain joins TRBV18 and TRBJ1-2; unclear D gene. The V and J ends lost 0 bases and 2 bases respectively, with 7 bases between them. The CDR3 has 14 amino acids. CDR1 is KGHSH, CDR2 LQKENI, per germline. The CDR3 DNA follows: TGTGCCAGCTCACCACCGACACCCAACTATGGCTACACCTTC. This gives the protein CASSPPTPNYGYTF. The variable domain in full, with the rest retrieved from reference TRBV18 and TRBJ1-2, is NAGVMQNPRHLVRRRGQEARLRCSPMKGHSHVYWYRQLPEEGLKFMVYLQKENIIDESGMPKERFSAEFPKEGPSILRIQQVVRGDSAAYFCASSPPTPNYGYTFGSGTRLTVV.

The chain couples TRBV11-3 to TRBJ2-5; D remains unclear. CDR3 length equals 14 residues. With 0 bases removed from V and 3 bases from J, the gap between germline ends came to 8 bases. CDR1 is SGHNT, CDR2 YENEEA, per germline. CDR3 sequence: CASSLDLREETQYF. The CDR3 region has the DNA TGTGCCAGCAGCTTAGATCTTCGGGAAGAGACCCAGTACTTC.

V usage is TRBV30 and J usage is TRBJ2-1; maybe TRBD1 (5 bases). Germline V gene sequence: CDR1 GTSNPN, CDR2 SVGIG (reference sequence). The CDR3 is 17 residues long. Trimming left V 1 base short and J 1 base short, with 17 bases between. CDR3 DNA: TGTGCCTGGAGTGCTCTCCCAAGGGGTGCGTCCTACAATGAGCAGTTCTTC. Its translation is CAWSALPRGASYNEQFF.

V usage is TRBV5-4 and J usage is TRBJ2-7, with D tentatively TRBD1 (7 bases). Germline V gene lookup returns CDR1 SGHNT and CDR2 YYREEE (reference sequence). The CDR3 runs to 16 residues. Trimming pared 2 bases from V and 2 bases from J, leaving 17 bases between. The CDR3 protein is CASSFDASGGTYEQYF. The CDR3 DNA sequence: TGTGCCAGCAGCTTTGACGCGTCAGGGGGGACCTACGAGCAGTACTTC.

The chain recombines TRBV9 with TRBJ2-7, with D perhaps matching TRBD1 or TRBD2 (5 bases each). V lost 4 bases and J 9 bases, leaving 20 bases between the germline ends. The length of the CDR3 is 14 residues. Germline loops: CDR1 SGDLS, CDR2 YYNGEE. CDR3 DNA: TGTGCCAGCAGCCCCAGTGGGGGTGGGCTAGGGCAGTACTTC. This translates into CASSPSGGGLGQYF.